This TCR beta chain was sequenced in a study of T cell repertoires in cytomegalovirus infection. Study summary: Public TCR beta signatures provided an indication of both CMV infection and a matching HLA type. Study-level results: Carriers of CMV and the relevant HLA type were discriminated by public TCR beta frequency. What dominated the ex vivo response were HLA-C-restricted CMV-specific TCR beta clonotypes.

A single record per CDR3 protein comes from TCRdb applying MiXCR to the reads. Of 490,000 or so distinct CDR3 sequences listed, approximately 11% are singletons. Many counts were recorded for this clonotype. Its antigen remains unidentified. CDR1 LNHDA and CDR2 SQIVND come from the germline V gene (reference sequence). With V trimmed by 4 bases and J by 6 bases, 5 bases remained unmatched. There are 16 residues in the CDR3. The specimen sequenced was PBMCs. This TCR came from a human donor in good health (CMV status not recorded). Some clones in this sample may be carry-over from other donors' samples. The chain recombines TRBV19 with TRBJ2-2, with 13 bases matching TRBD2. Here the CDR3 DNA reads TGTGCCAGTAGTAACCCCGGACTAGCGGGGGCCGGGGAGCTGTTTTTT. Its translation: CASSNPGLAGAGELFF.